This entry features one T cell receptor (beta chain) sequence. These data originate in a study of blood T cell repertoires in COVID-19. Study information: Specimens from acute and convalescent COVID-19 originated in the United States, Italy and Spain. PBMCs, B-cell-depleted T cells, or T cells provided the cDNA or gDNA that made up the material.

In germline, CDR1 is SGHKS, CDR2 YYEKEE (reference sequence). V shed 4 bases, J shed 7 bases, and the junction held 5 bases outside the gene matches. This CDR3 spans 14 amino acids. As originally analysed: Estimation of nucleated cell counts relied on the amplification of reference gene primers. Assay used: immunoSEQ multiplex PCR; TCRdb lists only in-frame clones, some missing. Clonal size and the V and J genes are those of that table, whereas D and trimming came from the DNA. The sample lists some 66,000 clones; around 82% were seen once. The sample was peripheral blood. The genes are TRBV5-5 and TRBJ2-1; 10 bases are shared with TRBD2. The clonotype was recovered from a man aged 55-75 years with acute or convalescent COVID-19. The DNA of the CDR3 is TGTGCCAGCAGCGGAGGGACTAGCGATAATGAGCAGTTCTTC. Translation gives CASSGGTSDNEQFF.